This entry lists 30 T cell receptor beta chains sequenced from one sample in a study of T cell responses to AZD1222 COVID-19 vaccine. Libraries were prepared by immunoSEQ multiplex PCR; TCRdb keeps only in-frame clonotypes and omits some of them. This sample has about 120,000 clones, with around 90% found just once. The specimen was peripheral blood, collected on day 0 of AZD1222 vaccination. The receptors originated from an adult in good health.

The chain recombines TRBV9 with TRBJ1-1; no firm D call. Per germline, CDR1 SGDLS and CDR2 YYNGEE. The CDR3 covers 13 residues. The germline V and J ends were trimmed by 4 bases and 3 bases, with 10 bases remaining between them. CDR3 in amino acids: CASSPSGDTEAFF. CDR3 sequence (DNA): TGTGCCAGCAGCCCCTCTGGGGACACTGAAGCTTTCTTT.

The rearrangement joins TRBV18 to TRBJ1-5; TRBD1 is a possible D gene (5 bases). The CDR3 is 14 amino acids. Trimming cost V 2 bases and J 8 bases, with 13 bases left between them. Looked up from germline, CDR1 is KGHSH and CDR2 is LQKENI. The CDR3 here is CASSPSGGEEPQHF. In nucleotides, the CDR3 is TGTGCCAGCTCACCATCTGGGGGAGAGGAGCCCCAGCATTTT.

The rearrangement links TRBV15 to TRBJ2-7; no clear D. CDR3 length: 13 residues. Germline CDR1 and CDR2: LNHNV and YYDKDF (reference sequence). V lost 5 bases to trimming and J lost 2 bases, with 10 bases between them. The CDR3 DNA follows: TGTGCCACCAGCCGACTCCGGGCCTACGAGCAGTACTTC. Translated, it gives CATSRLRAYEQYF.

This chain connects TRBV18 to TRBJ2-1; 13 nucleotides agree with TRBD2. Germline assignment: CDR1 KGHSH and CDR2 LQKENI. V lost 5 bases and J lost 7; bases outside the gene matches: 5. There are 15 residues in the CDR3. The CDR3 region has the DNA TGTGCCAGCTCAACAACTAGCGGGGGGGAGAATGAGCAGTTCTTC. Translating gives CASSTTSGGENEQFF.

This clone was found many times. The CDR3 region has the DNA TGTGCCAGCAGCTTAGTAATGACAGAAGGGCGTAATTCACCCCTCCACTTT. Encoded protein: CASSLVMTEGRNSPLHF. V usage is TRBV7-9 and J usage is TRBJ1-6; the D gene is possibly TRBD1 (5 bases). This CDR3 spans 17 amino acids. Germline values: CDR1 SEHNR, CDR2 FQNEAQ (reference sequence). The V end was cut by 1 base, the J end by 6 bases, with 16 bases between.

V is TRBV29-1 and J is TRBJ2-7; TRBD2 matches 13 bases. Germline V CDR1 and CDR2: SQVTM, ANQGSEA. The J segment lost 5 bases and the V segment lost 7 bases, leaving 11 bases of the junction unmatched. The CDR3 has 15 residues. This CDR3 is CSADAGTSGNDEQYF. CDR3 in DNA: TGCAGCGCTGATGCCGGGACTAGCGGGAACGACGAGCAGTACTTC.

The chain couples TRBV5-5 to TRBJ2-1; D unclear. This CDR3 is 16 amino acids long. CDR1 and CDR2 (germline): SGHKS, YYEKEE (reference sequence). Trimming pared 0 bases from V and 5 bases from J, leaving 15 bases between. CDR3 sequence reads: CASSLVPPGNHNEQFF. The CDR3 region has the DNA TGTGCCAGCAGCTTGGTACCCCCGGGCAACCACAATGAGCAGTTCTTC.

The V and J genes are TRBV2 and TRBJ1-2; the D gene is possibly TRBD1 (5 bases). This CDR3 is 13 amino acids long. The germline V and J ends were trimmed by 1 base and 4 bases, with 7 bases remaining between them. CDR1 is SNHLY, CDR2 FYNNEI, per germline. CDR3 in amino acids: CASSEVDTYGYTF. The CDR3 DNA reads TGTGCCAGCAGTGAAGTGGACACCTATGGCTACACCTTC.

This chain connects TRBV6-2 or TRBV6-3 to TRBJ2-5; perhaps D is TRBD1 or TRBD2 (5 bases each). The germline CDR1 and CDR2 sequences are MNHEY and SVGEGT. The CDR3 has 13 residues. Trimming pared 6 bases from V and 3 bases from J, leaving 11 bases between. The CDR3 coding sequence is TGTGCCAGCAGCACGGGACGTAAAGAGACCCAGTACTTC. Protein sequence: CASSTGRKETQYF.

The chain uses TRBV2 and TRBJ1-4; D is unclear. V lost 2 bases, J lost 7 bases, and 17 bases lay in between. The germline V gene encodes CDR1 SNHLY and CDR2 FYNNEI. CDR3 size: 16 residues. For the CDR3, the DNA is TGTGCCAGCAGTGAAAATGGTGCGGGTGTAGGTGAAAAACTGTTTTTT. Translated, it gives CASSENGAGVGEKLFF.

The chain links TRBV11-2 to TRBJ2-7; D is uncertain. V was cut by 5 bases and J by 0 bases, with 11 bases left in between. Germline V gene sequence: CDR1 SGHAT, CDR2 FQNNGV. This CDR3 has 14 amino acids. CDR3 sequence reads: CASSLRISSYEQYF. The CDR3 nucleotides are TGTGCCAGCAGCCTAAGAATCAGCTCCTACGAGCAGTACTTC.

CDR3 residues: CASSKGRLEQFF. In nucleotides, the CDR3 is TGTGCCAGTAGTAAAGGGCGGTTGGAGCAGTTCTTC. This chain uses TRBV19 with TRBJ2-1; D remains unclear. This CDR3 spans 12 amino acids. CDR1 and CDR2 from the germline V gene are LNHDA and SQIVND (reference sequence). V dropped 4 bases and J dropped 10 bases, with 11 bases sitting between them. The full variable domain, rest sourced from reference TRBV19 and TRBJ2-1, is DGGITQSPKYLFRKEGQNVTLSCEQNLNHDAMYWYRQDPGQGLRLIYYSQIVNDFQKGDIAEGYSVSREKKESFPLTVTSAQKNPTAFYLCASSKGRLEQFFGPGTRLTVL.

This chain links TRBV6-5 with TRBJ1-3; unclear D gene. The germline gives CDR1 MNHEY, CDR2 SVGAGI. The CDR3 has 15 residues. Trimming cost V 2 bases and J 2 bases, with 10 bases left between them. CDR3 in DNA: TGTGCCAGCAGTTACGTCGGGGAGGCTGGAAACACCATATATTTT. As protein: CASSYVGEAGNTIYF.

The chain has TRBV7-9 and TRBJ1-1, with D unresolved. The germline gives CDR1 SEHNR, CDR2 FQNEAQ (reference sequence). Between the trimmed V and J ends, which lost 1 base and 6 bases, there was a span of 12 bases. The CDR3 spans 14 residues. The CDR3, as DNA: TGTGCCAGCAGCTTAGTTAGCAAAACCGCTGAAGCTTTCTTT. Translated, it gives CASSLVSKTAEAFF.

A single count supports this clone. For the CDR3, the DNA is TGCGCCAGCAGCTTGTCAGTCATGAACACTGAAGCTTTCTTT. The encoded protein is CASSLSVMNTEAFF. The V gene is TRBV5-1, the J gene TRBJ1-1; no clear D. The CDR3 runs 14 residues. Germline CDR1 is SGHRS and CDR2 is YFSETQ. The ends were cut back, 1 base at V and 0 bases at J, with 7 bases in the middle.

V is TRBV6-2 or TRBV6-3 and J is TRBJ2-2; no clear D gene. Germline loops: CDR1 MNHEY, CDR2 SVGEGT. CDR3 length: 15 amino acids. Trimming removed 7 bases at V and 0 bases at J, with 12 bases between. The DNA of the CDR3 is TGTGCCAGCACCCCCACAGTATCGAACACCGGGGAGCTGTTTTTT. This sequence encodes CASTPTVSNTGELFF.

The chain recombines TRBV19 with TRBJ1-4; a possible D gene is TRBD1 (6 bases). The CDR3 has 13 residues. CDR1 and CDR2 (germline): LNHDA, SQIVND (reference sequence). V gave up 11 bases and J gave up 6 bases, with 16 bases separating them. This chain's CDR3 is CASRRGRDEKLFF. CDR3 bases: TGTGCCTCGCGCAGGGGCCGGGATGAAAAACTGTTTTTT.

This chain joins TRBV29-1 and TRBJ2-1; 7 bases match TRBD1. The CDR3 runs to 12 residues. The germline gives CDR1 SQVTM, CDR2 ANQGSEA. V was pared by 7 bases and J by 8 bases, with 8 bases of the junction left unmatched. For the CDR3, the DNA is TGCAGCGCGGTAAGACAGGGAGATGAGCAGTTCTTC. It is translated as CSAVRQGDEQFF.

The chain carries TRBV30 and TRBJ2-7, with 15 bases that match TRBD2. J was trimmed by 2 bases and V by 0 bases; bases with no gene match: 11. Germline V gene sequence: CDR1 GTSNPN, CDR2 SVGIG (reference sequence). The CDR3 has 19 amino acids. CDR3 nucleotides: TGTGCCTGGAGTGTATCGTGGACTAGCGGGAGGGCCGAGCCCTACGAGCAGTACTTC. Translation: CAWSVSWTSGRAEPYEQYF.

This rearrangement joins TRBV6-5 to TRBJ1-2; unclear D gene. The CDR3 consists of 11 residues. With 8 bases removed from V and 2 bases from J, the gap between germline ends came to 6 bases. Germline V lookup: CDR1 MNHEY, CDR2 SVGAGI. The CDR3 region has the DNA TGTGCCAGCCATTCGAACTATGGCTACACCTTC. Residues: CASHSNYGYTF.

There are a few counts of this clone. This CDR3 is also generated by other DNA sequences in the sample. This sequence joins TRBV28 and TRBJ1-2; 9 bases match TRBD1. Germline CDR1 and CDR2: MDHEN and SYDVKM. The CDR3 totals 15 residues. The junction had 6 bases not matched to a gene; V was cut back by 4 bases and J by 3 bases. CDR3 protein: CASSSPGQGDYGYTF. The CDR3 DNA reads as TGTGCCAGCAGTTCACCGGGACAGGGAGACTATGGCTACACCTTC.

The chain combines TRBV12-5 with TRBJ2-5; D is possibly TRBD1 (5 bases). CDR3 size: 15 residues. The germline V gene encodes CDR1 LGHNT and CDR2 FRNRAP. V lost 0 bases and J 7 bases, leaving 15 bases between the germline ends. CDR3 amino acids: CASGLVTQGSLTQYF. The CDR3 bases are TGTGCTAGTGGTTTGGTGACCCAGGGAAGTTTGACCCAGTACTTC.

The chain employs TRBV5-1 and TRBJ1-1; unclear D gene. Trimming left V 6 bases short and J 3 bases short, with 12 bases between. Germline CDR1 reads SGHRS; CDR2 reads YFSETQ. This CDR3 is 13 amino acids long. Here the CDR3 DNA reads TGCGCCAGCACGGGCAACGGGGACACTGAAGCTTTCTTT. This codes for CASTGNGDTEAFF.

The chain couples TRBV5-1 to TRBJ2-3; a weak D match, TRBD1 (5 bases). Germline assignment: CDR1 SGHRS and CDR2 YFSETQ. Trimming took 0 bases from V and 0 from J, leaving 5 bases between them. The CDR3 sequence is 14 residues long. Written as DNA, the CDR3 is TGCGCCAGCAGCTTGGGACAGAGCACAGATACGCAGTATTTT. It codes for CASSLGQSTDTQYF.

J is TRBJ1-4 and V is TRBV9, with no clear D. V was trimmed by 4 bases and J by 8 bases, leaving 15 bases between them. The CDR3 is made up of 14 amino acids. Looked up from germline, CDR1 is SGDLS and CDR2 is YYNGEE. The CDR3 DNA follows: TGTGCCAGCAGCCCCCAGCTGGGTTACGAAAAACTGTTTTTT. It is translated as CASSPQLGYEKLFF.

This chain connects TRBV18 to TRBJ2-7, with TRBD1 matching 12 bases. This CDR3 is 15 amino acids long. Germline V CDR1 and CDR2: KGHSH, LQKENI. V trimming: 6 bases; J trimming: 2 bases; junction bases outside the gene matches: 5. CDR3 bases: TGTGCCAGCTCCCAAGGGACAGGGGGCACCTACGAGCAGTACTTC. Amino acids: CASSQGTGGTYEQYF.

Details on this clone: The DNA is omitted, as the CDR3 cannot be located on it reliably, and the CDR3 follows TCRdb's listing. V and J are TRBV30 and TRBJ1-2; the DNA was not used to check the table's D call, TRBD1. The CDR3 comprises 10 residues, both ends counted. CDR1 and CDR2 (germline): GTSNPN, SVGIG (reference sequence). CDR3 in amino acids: CAWGGGALTF.

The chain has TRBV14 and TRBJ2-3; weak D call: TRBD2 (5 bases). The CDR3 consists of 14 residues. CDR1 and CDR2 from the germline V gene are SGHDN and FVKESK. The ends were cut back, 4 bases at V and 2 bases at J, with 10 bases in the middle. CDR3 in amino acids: CASSPRTSTDTQYF. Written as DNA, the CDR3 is TGTGCCAGCAGCCCCCGGACTTCCACAGATACGCAGTATTTT.

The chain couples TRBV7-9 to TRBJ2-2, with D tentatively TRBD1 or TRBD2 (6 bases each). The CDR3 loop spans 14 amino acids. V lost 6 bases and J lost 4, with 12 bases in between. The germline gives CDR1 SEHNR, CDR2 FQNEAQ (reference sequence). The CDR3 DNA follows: TGTGCCAGCAGAAACGGAGGGGGCACCGGGGAGCTGTTTTTT. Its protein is CASRNGGGTGELFF.

The CDR3 DNA reads as TGTGCCAGCAGTTACTGGTCGGATACGCAGTATTTT. It specifies CASSYWSDTQYF. The chain joins TRBV6-2 or TRBV6-3 to TRBJ2-3; the D is unclear. CDR3 length: 12 amino acids. Germline V gene lookup returns CDR1 MNHEY and CDR2 SVGEGT. Trimming took off 1 base at V and 6 bases at J, with 5 bases between the two ends.